Below are 13 T cell receptor beta chains sequenced from a single sample in a study of blood T cells in healthy people across ages. It was with a sample-barcoded 5' primer and a J-beta primer mix that a second PCR of roughly 7 to 12 cycles was run. A single record per CDR3 protein comes from TCRdb applying MiXCR to the 5' RACE reads. The repertoire has about 600,000 distinct CDR3 sequences, 45% to 55% of them found once; the top ten carry roughly 25%. What was sequenced was blood. The receptors stem from a man older than 75 in good health.

The rearrangement uses TRBV6-2 or TRBV6-3 and TRBJ1-5; TRBD1 might be the D (6 bases). The germline V gene has CDR1 MNHEY and CDR2 SVGEGT. V was pared by 0 bases and J by 3 bases, with 21 bases between. This CDR3 has 19 residues. CDR3 amino acids: CASSYSMGGASPINQPQHF. The CDR3 DNA reads TGTGCCAGCAGTTACTCGATGGGGGGGGCGTCCCCCATCAATCAGCCCCAGCATTTT.

The chain carries TRBV20-1 and TRBJ2-2, with 8 bases that match TRBD2. CDR1 DFQATT and CDR2 SNEGSKA come from the germline V gene (reference sequence). The V gene end was trimmed by 1 base and the J gene end by 2 bases; junction bases not matched to a gene: 3. The CDR3 loop spans 15 amino acids. The CDR3 is CSARVAGLNTGELFF. The CDR3 DNA follows: TGCAGTGCTAGAGTAGCGGGGTTAAACACCGGGGAGCTGTTTTTT.

Turning to this clonotype: The junction and the germline gene differ at one end; a read error may be behind it. The rearrangement links TRBV9 to TRBJ1-2; D may be TRBD1 (5 bases). CDR3 size: 12 residues. Germline assignment: CDR1 SGDLS and CDR2 YYNGEE. CDR3 sequence reads: CACSVADRGATF. The CDR3 DNA sequence: TGTGCCTGCAGCGTTGCGGATAGGGGCGCCACCTTC.

J is TRBJ1-4 and V is TRBV9; 7 bases map to TRBD1. Unmatched junction bases numbered 5, after V lost 3 bases and J lost 6 bases. This CDR3 is built from 14 residues. Germline V gene lookup returns CDR1 SGDLS and CDR2 YYNGEE. CDR3 bases: TGTGCCAGCAGCGAGAGGGGGCTAGATGAAAAACTGTTTTTT. This sequence encodes CASSERGLDEKLFF. The entire variable domain, with the rest obtained from reference TRBV9 and TRBJ1-4, is as follows: DSGVTQTPKHLITATGQRVTLRCSPRSGDLSVYWYQQSLDQGLQFLIQYYNGEERAKGNILERFSAQQFPDLHSELNLSSLELGDSALYFCASSERGLDEKLFFGSGTQLSVL.

In nucleotides, the CDR3 is TGTGCCAGCAGCCAAGGGATGGGTCAGCCCCAGCATTTT. Translated: CASSQGMGQPQHF. This chain links TRBV3-1 with TRBJ1-5, with D unclear. The CDR3 has 13 amino acids. Germline V gene lookup returns CDR1 LGHDT and CDR2 YNNKEL (reference sequence). Trimming shortened V by 1 base and J by 6 bases, and 7 bases separated the two germline ends. Based on the CDR3 plus reference TRBV3-1 and TRBJ1-5, the full variable domain is DTAVSQTPKYLVTQMGNDKSIKCEQNLGHDTMYWYKQDSKKFLKIMFSYNNKELIINETVPNRFSPKSPDKAHLNLHINSLELGDSAVYFCASSQGMGQPQHFGDGTRLSIL.

This clonotype was seen a few times. V usage is TRBV7-2 and J usage is TRBJ2-6; D is ambiguous. CDR1 is SGHTA, CDR2 FQGNSA, per germline. The CDR3 consists of 15 residues. Trimming left V 5 bases short and J 2 bases short, with 10 bases between. The CDR3 sequence: CASSRLLAGANVLTF. The CDR3 DNA sequence: TGTGCCAGCAGCCGACTCCTCGCTGGGGCCAACGTCCTGACTTTC.

The V gene is TRBV7-2, the J gene TRBJ2-5; 8 nucleotides match TRBD1. After removal of 0 bases from V and 6 bases from J, the junction contained 6 bases not matched to a gene. Germline V gene lookup returns CDR1 SGHTA and CDR2 FQGNSA. This CDR3 has 15 residues. The DNA of the CDR3 is TGTGCCAGCAGCTTAGCTAGGACAGGGCAAAAGACCCAGTACTTC. Its translation is CASSLARTGQKTQYF.

The rearrangement links TRBV20-1 to TRBJ2-1; 10 positions agree with TRBD2. Per germline, CDR1 DFQATT and CDR2 SNEGSKA (reference sequence). The CDR3 sequence is 18 residues long. V was pared by 0 bases and J by 7 bases, with 15 bases of the junction left unmatched. The CDR3 here is CSARERASWVAGGNEQFF. CDR3 coding DNA: TGCAGTGCTAGAGAGAGGGCCTCTTGGGTAGCGGGAGGAAATGAGCAGTTCTTC.

This clonotype occurred a few times. This rearrangement joins TRBV12-3 or TRBV12-4 to TRBJ2-7; a possible D gene is TRBD1 (5 bases). The CDR3 length is 13 residues. V dropped 3 bases and J dropped 3 bases, with 9 bases sitting between them. The CDR3 DNA follows: TGTGCCAGCAGTTTGGCAGGGAACTACGAGCAGTACTTC. As protein: CASSLAGNYEQYF.

The gene calls are TRBV20-1 and TRBJ2-1, with D perhaps matching TRBD2 (6 bases). V lost 3 bases, J lost 0 bases, and 12 bases lay in between. Germline values: CDR1 DFQATT, CDR2 SNEGSKA (reference sequence). CDR3 length: 15 residues. The CDR3 DNA reads as TGCAGTGCTAGGTCGCGGGGTAGCTCCTACAATGAGCAGTTCTTC. Protein sequence: CSARSRGSSYNEQFF.

To note about this clonotype: With a much larger clone just one base away, this may be a read error. This chain joins TRBV6-5 and TRBJ2-5; the match to TRBD2 covers 9 bases. Looked up from germline, CDR1 is MNHEY and CDR2 is SVGAGI. The CDR3 spans 15 residues. The CDR3 DNA follows: TGTGGCAGCAGTTACCCCCTAGCGGGACAAGAGACCCAGTACTTC. Protein product: CGSSYPLAGQETQYF.

The chain couples TRBV3-1 to TRBJ2-7; TRBD1 agrees at 9 bases. The V segment lost 3 bases and the J segment 4 bases; nucleotides outside the gene matches: 4. The CDR3 runs 14 residues. CDR1 and CDR2 (germline): LGHDT, YNNKEL (reference sequence). The CDR3: CASSHLDRGYEQYF. Here the CDR3 DNA reads TGTGCCAGCAGCCACTTGGACAGGGGTTACGAGCAGTACTTC.

The chain carries TRBV7-9 and TRBJ2-1; tentative D call: TRBD1 (6 bases). Trimming stripped 5 bases from V and 3 bases from J, with 17 bases between. The CDR3 length is 16 residues. CDR1 SEHNR and CDR2 FQNEAQ come from the germline V gene (reference sequence). The CDR3, as DNA: TGTGCCAGCAGCCCTCTACAGGGAGCGAGCTACAATGAGCAGTTCTTC. Translated, it gives CASSPLQGASYNEQFF.